This is a list of T cell receptor beta chains from one sample in a study of blood T cell repertoires in COVID-19. TCRdb's copy holds only in-frame clones and misses some; the assay was immunoSEQ multiplex PCR. Found here are under 350,000 clones, about 90% of them singletons; the top ten hold 1.8%. Material: peripheral blood. The receptors originated from a woman in her 30s with COVID-19, enrolled during active disease. The CDR3 runs from the conserved cysteine through the conserved F or W. The D gene is left open where the match is weak. The size field is filled for only some rows; it gives once, few, many or a size class.

j_gene	abundance	d_gene	v_gene	CDR3nt	CDR3aa
TRBJ1-2	once	-	TRBV6-1	TGTGCCAGCAGTGAAACACCGTATGGCTACACCTTC	CASSETPYGYTF
TRBJ2-2	-	TRBD1	TRBV4-3	TGCGCCAGCAGCCCACAATGGGGAGGGACAGGGTGGACCGGGGAGCTGTTTTTT	CASSPQWGGTGWTGELFF
TRBJ1-1	-	-	TRBV27	TGTGCCAGCAGGCTGCGCCGCCTGCCGAACACTGAAGCTTTCTTT	CASRLRRLPNTEAFF
TRBJ1-4	-	TRBD1	TRBV7-2	TGTGCCAGCAGCTGGGGACAGCGGGCTGAAAAACTGTTTTTT	CASSWGQRAEKLFF
TRBJ1-2	-	-	TRBV5-6	TGTGCCAGCAGCTTGGTTAGCTATGGCTACACCTTC	CASSLVSYGYTF
TRBJ2-3	once	TRBD1	TRBV9	TGTGCCAGCAGCCCCCGGGACAGGGGAGTAGATACGCAGTATTTT	CASSPRDRGVDTQYF
TRBJ2-3	-	-	TRBV5-4	TGTGCCAGCAGCCTCCACGCAACTAGCACAGATACGCAGTATTTT	CASSLHATSTDTQYF
TRBJ1-2	-	-	TRBV5-1	TGCGCCAGCAGCTTGGCCGTGGCCTCCGGGGGCTACACCTTC	CASSLAVASGGYTF
TRBJ2-5	once	-	TRBV5-1	TGCGCCAGCAGCTTGCCAGGGTTGGAGACCCAGTACTTC	CASSLPGLETQYF
TRBJ2-2	-	-	TRBV7-8	TGTGCCAGCAGCCCGATGAGGCGTAGCACCGGGGAGCTGTTTTTT	CASSPMRRSTGELFF
TRBJ1-5	-	-	TRBV6-5	TGTGCCAGCAGACGGACAGTTAGCAATCAGCCCCAGCATTTT	CASRRTVSNQPQHF
TRBJ1-6	-	TRBD1	TRBV7-9	TGTGCCAGCAGCTTCCGACAGGGGGCTTATAATTCACCCCTCCACTTT	CASSFRQGAYNSPLHF
TRBJ2-1	-	-	TRBV18	TGTGCCAGCTCACCAAGCAACAGGGCGGTAAATGAGCAGTTCTTC	CASSPSNRAVNEQFF
TRBJ1-6	few	TRBD1	TRBV27	TGTGCCAGCAGGGGACAGATCTATAATTCACCCCTCCACTTT	CASRGQIYNSPLHF
TRBJ1-6	-	-	TRBV6-5	TGTGCCAGCAGCGATACAGGAAATAATTCACCCCTCCACTTT	CASSDTGNNSPLHF
TRBJ1-5	-	TRBD1	TRBV27	TGTGCCAGCAGCCGGGACAGGGGACGGCAGCCCCAGCATTTT	CASSRDRGRQPQHF
TRBJ2-3	-	-	TRBV27	TGTGCCAGCGGTGCCGGGGGTTACACAGATACGCAGTATTTT	CASGAGGYTDTQYF
TRBJ1-5	-	-	TRBV11-2	TGTGCCAGCAGCTTAGACCGCTATAGCAATCAGCCCCAGCATTTT	CASSLDRYSNQPQHF
TRBJ1-1	-	-	TRBV28	TGTGCCAGCACTACTACAGACGACAGGCTGAACACTGAAGCTTTCTTT	CASTTTDDRLNTEAFF
TRBJ1-2	-	TRBD1	TRBV19	TGTGCCAGTAGTACGGCGGGACAGGGACCCTATGGCTACACCTTC	CASSTAGQGPYGYTF
TRBJ1-1	-	-	TRBV6-5	TGTGCCAGCAGTTCCGGGATTGAAGCTTTCTTT	CASSSGIEAFF
TRBJ1-2	-	TRBD1	TRBV2	TGTGCCAGCACCCCTGACAGGGTGGCTGGCTACACCTTC	CASTPDRVAGYTF
TRBJ2-5	-	-	TRBV4-3	TGCGCCAGCAGCCAAGAGGGGGGACAAGAGACCCAGTACTTC	CASSQEGGQETQYF
TRBJ2-1	-	TRBD2	TRBV9	TGTGCCAGCAGCCTAACCGGGGGGAGGGAGGCCGTGGGGCAGTTCTTC	CASSLTGGREAVGQFF
TRBJ1-2	-	-	TRBV6-5	TGTGCCAGCAGTCGAACCACAGGCTATGGCTACACCTTC	CASSRTTGYGYTF
TRBJ2-1	few	TRBD1	TRBV12-3/TRBV12-4	TGTGCCAGCAGGGAAACAGGGGGCAATGAGCAGTTCTTC	CASRETGGNEQFF
TRBJ1-1	-	-	TRBV11-2	TGTGCCAGCAGCCTTCAGACAGTCCTACCCATGAACACTGAAGCTTTCTTT	CASSLQTVLPMNTEAFF
TRBJ2-7	-	-	TRBV19	TGTGCCAGTAGTCCCCAGGGGTTCGCCTACGAGCAGTACTTC	CASSPQGFAYEQYF
TRBJ2-2	-	-	TRBV11-3	TGTGCCAGCAGCGTCAGGGGCTCCACCGGGGAGCTGTTTTTT	CASSVRGSTGELFF
TRBJ1-5	-	TRBD1	TRBV6-2/TRBV6-3	TGTGCCAGCAGTAAAACAGGGGGCGGCAATCAGCCCCAGCATTTT	CASSKTGGGNQPQHF
TRBJ1-1	few	-	TRBV29-1	TGCAGCGTTTTACCTCGGGGGGCGAACACTGAAGCTTTCTTT	CSVLPRGANTEAFF
TRBJ2-1	-	-	TRBV20-1	TGCAGTGCTAGTTGGTGGAGCTCCTACAATGAGCAGTTCTTC	CSASWWSSYNEQFF
TRBJ1-6	-	-	TRBV6-2/TRBV6-3	TGTGCCAGCAGTTACTCGAGTTACAGGAATTCACCCCTCCACTTT	CASSYSSYRNSPLHF
TRBJ1-1	-	-	TRBV5-1	TGCGCCAGCAGCTTGGAAGCCGGGGGCACTGAAGCTTTCTTT	CASSLEAGGTEAFF
TRBJ1-1	-	-	TRBV18	TGTGCCAGCTCCCGACAGGAACGTAGAACTGAAGCTTTCTTT	CASSRQERRTEAFF
TRBJ2-3	-	TRBD2	TRBV7-7	TGTGCTAGCAGCCCGAACAGCGGGGGAACAGATACGCAGTATTTT	CASSPNSGGTDTQYF
TRBJ2-5	-	TRBD2	TRBV6-5	TGTGCCAGCAGAGGCAGACTAGCGGGGGAAGAGACCCAGTACTTC	CASRGRLAGEETQYF
TRBJ1-2	-	TRBD1	TRBV5-1	TGCGCCAGCAGCTTGGTGGCAGGGGGCGATGGCTACACCTTC	CASSLVAGGDGYTF
TRBJ1-2	-	TRBD1	TRBV29-1	TGCAGCGTTGAGTGGGACAGCGGCTATGGCTACACCTTC	CSVEWDSGYGYTF
TRBJ2-3	once	TRBD1	TRBV18	TGTGCCAGCTCGACGTTTCCGGGACAGAACACAGATACGCAGTATTTT	CASSTFPGQNTDTQYF
TRBJ1-6	-	-	TRBV11-2	TGTGCCAGCAGCTTACTTGGTGTCGGGTCACCCCTCCACTTT	CASSLLGVGSPLHF
TRBJ1-2	-	-	TRBV2	TGTGCCAGCAGTGAATACGCACTGGGGTTGGGGGGAGTCTATGGCTACACCTTC	CASSEYALGLGGVYGYTF
TRBJ1-5	-	-	TRBV3-1/TRBV3-2	TGTGCCAGCAGCCTCGGGAATCAGCCCCAGCATTTT	CASSLGNQPQHF
TRBJ1-6	-	TRBD1	TRBV27	TGTGCCAGCAGTTTCGGACAGGTTTATAATTCACCCCTCCACTTT	CASSFGQVYNSPLHF
TRBJ2-5	-	TRBD1	TRBV6-2/TRBV6-3	TGTGCCAGCAGCCCCCACAGGGGGCGCGAGGGCGAGACCCAGTACTTC	CASSPHRGREGETQYF
TRBJ1-4	-	TRBD1	TRBV11-1	TGTGCCAGCAGTACGGACAGGGGAAAACTGTTTTTT	CASSTDRGKLFF
TRBJ1-1	-	-	TRBV5-6	TGTGCCAGCAGCTTGGTGCGGGGTTGGACTGAAGCTTTCTTT	CASSLVRGWTEAFF
TRBJ2-1	-	TRBD2	TRBV6-5	TGTGCCAGCAGGCGCCTAGCGGGCAATGAGCAGTTCTTC	CASRRLAGNEQFF
TRBJ1-3	-	TRBD1	TRBV6-6	TGTGCCAGCAGCCGGGACAGGGGTATAAACACCATATATTTT	CASSRDRGINTIYF
TRBJ1-2	-	TRBD1	TRBV3-1/TRBV3-2	TGTGCCAGCAGCCCCCGGGACAGCGCCTATGGCTACACCTTC	CASSPRDSAYGYTF
TRBJ2-5	-	-	TRBV3-1/TRBV3-2	TGTGCCAGCAGCCAAGGGCAGGGTCAAGAGACCCAGTACTTC	CASSQGQGQETQYF
TRBJ2-3	-	TRBD2	TRBV3-1/TRBV3-2	TGTGCCAGCAGCCAGGCCCCCTTTGGCGGGGGAAGCACAGATACGCAGTATTTT	CASSQAPFGGGSTDTQYF
TRBJ2-2	-	TRBD1	TRBV7-9	TGTGCCAGCAGCTCAGCATCTTCGTCACAGGGGGCCGGGGAGCTGTTTTTT	CASSSASSSQGAGELFF
TRBJ2-1	-	-	TRBV6-5	TGTGCCAGCAGTTACTCGGGACTGAGCGGGCAGTTCTTC	CASSYSGLSGQFF
TRBJ1-2	-	TRBD1	TRBV18	TGTGCCAGCTCACCGGGACAGAATAACTATGGCTACACCTTC	CASSPGQNNYGYTF